These 5 T cell receptor beta chains originate from one sample sequenced in a study of T cell repertoires in cytomegalovirus infection. What these receptors recognize is not known. From the reads, TCRdb called clonotypes with MiXCR, one entry per CDR3 protein. The sample has some 920,000 distinct CDR3 sequences, roughly 31% seen once. Here the sequenced sample was cultured CD8+ T cells from PBMCs, taken from culture after CMV antigen stimulation. These receptors were collected from a human donor in good health (CMV status not recorded). Some clones in this sample may be carry-over from other donors' samples.

This clonotype turned up a few times. This chain connects TRBV6-6 to TRBJ2-2; D not resolved. There are 14 residues in the CDR3. The V gene's germline CDR1 is MNHNY and CDR2 SVGAGI (reference sequence). V was pared by 7 bases and J by 4 bases, with 13 bases between. The CDR3 loop is CASMGSVGTGELFF. CDR3 nucleotides: TGTGCCAGCATGGGAAGTGTAGGCACCGGGGAGCTGTTTTTT.

This clonotype was counted a few times. Here the CDR3 reads CASSWADSTDTQYF. CDR3 nucleotide sequence: TGTGCCAGCAGTTGGGCCGACAGCACAGATACGCAGTATTTT. The chain employs TRBV6-4 and TRBJ2-3, with unresolved D. The CDR3 has 14 residues. The germline V and J ends were trimmed by 5 bases and 0 bases, with 9 bases remaining between them. Germline assignment: CDR1 MRHNA and CDR2 SNTAGT.

The V call is TRBV7-9, the J call TRBJ2-1; D uncertain. The germline V gene encodes CDR1 SEHNR and CDR2 FQNEAQ (reference sequence). The CDR3 extends over 13 amino acids. The V gene lost 7 bases and the J gene lost 9 bases, with 16 bases spanning the gap. The CDR3 region is CASMEPFNGEQFF. Here the CDR3 DNA reads TGTGCCAGCATGGAACCATTTAATGGTGAGCAGTTCTTC.

The genes are TRBV6-5 and TRBJ1-2; D gene ambiguous. Germline CDR1 and CDR2: MNHEY and SVGAGI. The V end was cut by 2 bases, the J end by 2 bases, with 6 bases between. The CDR3 spans 13 residues. The CDR3, as DNA: TGTGCCAGCAGTTACACACTCAACTATGGCTACACCTTC. It specifies CASSYTLNYGYTF.

The chain employs TRBV7-8 and TRBJ1-2; tentatively, D is TRBD1 (5 bases). V lost 2 bases and J 2 bases, leaving 15 bases between the germline ends. Germline values: CDR1 SGHVS, CDR2 FQNEAQ. This CDR3 has 16 amino acids. CDR3: CASSLNLAGTNYGYTF. DNA of the CDR3: TGTGCCAGCAGCTTAAATTTGGCAGGGACCAACTATGGCTACACCTTC.